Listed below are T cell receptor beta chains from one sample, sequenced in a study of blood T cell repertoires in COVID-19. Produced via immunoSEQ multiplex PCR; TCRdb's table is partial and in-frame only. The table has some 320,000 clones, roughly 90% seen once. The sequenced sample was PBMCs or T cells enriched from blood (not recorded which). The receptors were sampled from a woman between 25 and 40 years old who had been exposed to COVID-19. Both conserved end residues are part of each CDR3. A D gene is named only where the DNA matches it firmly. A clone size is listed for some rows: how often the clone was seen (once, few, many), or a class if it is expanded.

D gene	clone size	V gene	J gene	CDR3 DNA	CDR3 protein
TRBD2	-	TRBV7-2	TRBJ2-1	TGTGCCAGCAGCTTCGGACTAGTGGGGGAGCAGTTCTTC	CASSFGLVGEQFF
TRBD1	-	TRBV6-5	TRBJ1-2	TGTGCCAGCAGGTGGACAGGCCTCTATGGCTACACCTTC	CASRWTGLYGYTF
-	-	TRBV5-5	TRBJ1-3	TGTGCCAGCAGCCGTGCGATGTCCTCAGGCATATATTTT	CASSRAMSSGIYF
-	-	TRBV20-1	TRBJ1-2	TGCAGTGCTAGACCTATGGATGGCTACACCTTC	CSARPMDGYTF
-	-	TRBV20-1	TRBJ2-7	TGCAGTGCCCCGGGTCAGTACTTC	CSAPGQYF
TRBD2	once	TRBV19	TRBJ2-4	TGTGCCAGTAGTCAGGGACTAGCGGGGCCCTTAGGGAACATTCAGTACTTC	CASSQGLAGPLGNIQYF
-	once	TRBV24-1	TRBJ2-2	TGTGCCACCATTAAGGACTCTAGGTTGGAGACCACCGGGGAGCTGTTTTTT	CATIKDSRLETTGELFF
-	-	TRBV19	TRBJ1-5	TGTGCCAGTAGTCCACGGGGGGAATTGGGTCAGCCCCAGCATTTT	CASSPRGELGQPQHF
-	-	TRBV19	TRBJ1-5	TGTGCCAGTAGTATAATGAGACCTTCGGGTCAGCCCCAGCATTTT	CASSIMRPSGQPQHF
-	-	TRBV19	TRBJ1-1	TGTGCCAGTAGTCTGCAGGTTCAGAACACTGAAGCTTTCTTT	CASSLQVQNTEAFF
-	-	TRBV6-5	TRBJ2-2	TGTGCCAGCAGCCGTTTTAACACCGGGGAGCTGTTTTTT	CASSRFNTGELFF
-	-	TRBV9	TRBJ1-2	TGTGCCAGCAGCGTAGGGGCCGCCAGTCTTCATGGCTACACCTTC	CASSVGAASLHGYTF
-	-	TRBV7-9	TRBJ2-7	TGTGCCAGCAGCTTAGGCGGGCCCTACTACGAGCAGTACTTC	CASSLGGPYYEQYF
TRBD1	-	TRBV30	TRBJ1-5	TGTGCCTGGGGCCGGGACAGGGATCAGCCCCAGCATTTT	CAWGRDRDQPQHF
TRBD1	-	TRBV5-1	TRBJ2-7	TGCGCCAGCAGCGGCCCCGGGACAGGGGGCCGCGAGCAGTACTTC	CASSGPGTGGREQYF
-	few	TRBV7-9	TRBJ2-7	TGTGCCAGCAGCGAGCAGGGAAACTCCTACGAGCAGTACTTC	CASSEQGNSYEQYF
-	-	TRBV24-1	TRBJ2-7	TGTGCCACCAGTGAAAGGCGGGTCGGCGCCTACGAGCAGTACTTC	CATSERRVGAYEQYF
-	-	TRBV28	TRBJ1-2	TGTGCCAGCAGTTTATGGGCGGCAGCTAACTATGGCTACACCTTC	CASSLWAAANYGYTF
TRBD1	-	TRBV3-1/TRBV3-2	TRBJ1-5	TGTGCCAGCAGCCAGGGGGACAGGGGGGATCAGCCCCAGCATTTT	CASSQGDRGDQPQHF
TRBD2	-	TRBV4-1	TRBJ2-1	TGCGCCAGCAGCCAAGCAACGGGGGGAGAGTTCTTC	CASSQATGGEFF
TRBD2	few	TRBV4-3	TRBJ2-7	TGCGCCAGCAGCCAATCTATCGGGGGGTCTACCTACGAGCAGTACTTC	CASSQSIGGSTYEQYF
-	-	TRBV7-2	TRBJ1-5	TGTGCCAGCAGCTCACAGGGTATCAATCAGCCCCAGCATTTT	CASSSQGINQPQHF
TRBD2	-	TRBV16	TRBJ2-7	TGTGCCAGCAGCCCAGCTCTAGCGGGGGGGACCTACGAGCAGTACTTC	CASSPALAGGTYEQYF
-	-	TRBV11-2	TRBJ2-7	TGTGCCAGCAGCTCAACTTCTATCGGCGAGCAGTACTTC	CASSSTSIGEQYF
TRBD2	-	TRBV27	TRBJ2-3	TGTGCCAGCAGTTCACGTAGCGGGGGAGACACAGATACGCAGTATTTT	CASSSRSGGDTDTQYF
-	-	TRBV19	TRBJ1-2	TGTGCCAGTAGCCCCACCAGGGGCGGGCGCGGCTACACCTTC	CASSPTRGGRGYTF
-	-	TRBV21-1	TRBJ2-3	TGTGCCAGCAGCAAAGATGGGACTAGCGGGGGGAGGAAAGGTACAGATACGCAGTATTTT	CASSKDGTSGGRKGTDTQYF
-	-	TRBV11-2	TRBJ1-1	TGTGCCAGCAGTCTCTACAGGGAGGGGGGCCTAGGAGCTTTCTTT	CASSLYREGGLGAFF